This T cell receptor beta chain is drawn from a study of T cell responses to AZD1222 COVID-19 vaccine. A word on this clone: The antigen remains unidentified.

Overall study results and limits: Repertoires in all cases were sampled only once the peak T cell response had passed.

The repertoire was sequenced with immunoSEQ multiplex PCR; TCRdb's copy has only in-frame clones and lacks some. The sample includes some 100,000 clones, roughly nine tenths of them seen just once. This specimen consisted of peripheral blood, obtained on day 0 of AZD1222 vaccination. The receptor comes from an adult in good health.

CDR3 amino acids: CASDEETQYF. The CDR3 DNA reads TGTGCCAGCGACGAAGAGACCCAGTACTTC. V gene TRBV6-4 combines with J gene TRBJ2-5; D not certain. V lost 8 bases, J lost 3 bases, and 4 bases lay in between. The CDR3 length is 10 residues. Germline-derived CDR1 and CDR2 are MRHNA and SNTAGT.